Following are 15 T cell receptor beta chains from one sample sequenced in a study of blood T cells in healthy people across ages. The use of a sample-barcoded 5' primer and a J-beta primer mix characterized a second PCR of about 7 to 12 cycles. TCRdb passed the 5' RACE reads through MiXCR, listing each CDR3 protein once. Of approximately 780,000 distinct CDR3 sequences in the sample, roughly 24% were seen once. These data were also filed under a second study, of T cells of mothers and their children.

Sequencing used blood. These receptors all come from a boy younger than 18 in good health.

This clonotype was found a few times. Being one base from a much bigger clone, this may be a read error. The rearrangement joins TRBV29-1 to TRBJ2-5; D is ambiguous. With the DNA end fitting TRBJ2-7 better, the J assignment may be wrong. The germline V gene encodes CDR1 SQVTM and CDR2 ANQGSEA. The CDR3 spans 14 residues. CDR3 sequence (DNA): TGCAGCGTTCAACCTTCCCCGAGGTCCGGCGAGCAGTACTTC. Translated: CSVQPSPRSGEQYF.

This clonotype turned up a few times. The genes are TRBV28 and TRBJ2-1, with a weak D call TRBD2 (5 bases). The CDR3 runs to 10 residues. Germline V gene data show CDR1 as MDHEN and CDR2 as SYDVKM. The germline V and J ends were trimmed by 10 bases and 15 bases, with 16 bases remaining between them. The CDR3 DNA reads TGTGCCACCCACTCTAGCAAGTCGTTCTTC. As protein: CATHSSKSFF.

This clonotype was seen once. The V gene is TRBV5-1, the J gene TRBJ2-1, with D possibly TRBD2 on 6 matching bases. The end of the DNA fits TRBJ2-7 better, so the J call may be wrong. The germline V gene has CDR1 SGHRS and CDR2 YFSETQ. The CDR3 covers 14 residues. For the CDR3, the DNA is TGCGCCAGCAGCTGGTCCTTCGGGGGAGGTGAGCAGTACTTC. This gives the protein CASSWSFGGGEQYF.

This chain connects TRBV5-1 to TRBJ2-2, with D possibly being TRBD1 or TRBD2 (5 bases each). Trimming took off 1 base at V and 6 bases at J, with 10 bases between the two ends. The CDR3 is 14 residues long. CDR1 SGHRS and CDR2 YFSETQ come from the germline V gene. DNA for the CDR3: TGCGCCAGCAGCTTGAGAGGGGAAGCCGGGGAGCTGTTTTTT. Amino acids: CASSLRGEAGELFF. The complete variable domain, with remaining parts taken from reference TRBV5-1 and TRBJ2-2, reads KAGVTQTPRYLIKTRGQQVTLSCSPISGHRSVSWYQQTPGQGLQFLFEYFSETQRNKGNFPGRFSGRQFSNSRSEMNVSTLELGDSALYLCASSLRGEAGELFFGEGSRLTVL.

This clonotype was seen only a few times. This chain links TRBV20-1 with TRBJ2-1, with D perhaps matching TRBD1 or TRBD2 (5 bases each). The germline V gene has CDR1 DFQATT and CDR2 SNEGSKA (reference sequence). The CDR3 covers 10 residues. V gave up 6 bases and J gave up 15 bases, with 15 bases separating them. CDR3 loop: CSARLGTRFF. The CDR3 nucleotides read TGCAGTGCCCGACTTGGGACGCGGTTCTTC.

The chain has TRBV6-1 and TRBJ2-1; 7 positions agree with TRBD2. Trimming at V came to 10 bases and at J to 3 bases, leaving 6 bases not matched to a gene. The CDR3 extends over 13 amino acids. The V gene's germline CDR1 is MNHNS and CDR2 SASEGT. CDR3 DNA sequence: TGTGCCACAGAGTTAGCGGGCTACAATGAGCAGTTCTTC. Its translation: CATELAGYNEQFF.

The CDR3 bases are TGTGCCAGCAGACCCGCGGGGGACTACGAGCAGTACTTC. Its protein is CASRPAGDYEQYF. The rearrangement joins TRBV27 to TRBJ2-1, with 7 bases aligning to TRBD2. TRBJ2-7 explains the end of the DNA better; the J call may be wrong. CDR1 is MNHEY and CDR2 is SMNVEV in the germline V gene (reference sequence). CDR3 length: 13 amino acids.

The V gene is TRBV12-3 or TRBV12-4, the J gene TRBJ2-4; D uncertain. V lost 5 bases to trimming and J lost 8 bases, with 16 bases between them. This CDR3 is 14 amino acids long. CDR3 DNA: TGTGCCAGCAGTAGTAACACGGCCCGGGACATTCAGTACTTC. Its translation: CASSSNTARDIQYF.

The chain is built from TRBV7-9 and TRBJ2-7; no reliable D call. The germline V gene has CDR1 SEHNR and CDR2 FQNEAQ (reference sequence). Deletions cut 3 bases from V and 6 bases from J, with 15 bases between. The CDR3 is made up of 14 amino acids. DNA for the CDR3: TGTGCCAGCAGCTTGCAAGGGTCGTTAGTCGAGCAGTACTTC. Translated: CASSLQGSLVEQYF.

This clonotype was seen only a few times. The gene calls are TRBV29-1 and TRBJ1-1; TRBD1 matches 10 bases. This CDR3 region has 14 residues. From germline, CDR1 is SQVTM and CDR2 ANQGSEA. The ends lost 3 bases at V and 6 bases at J; junction bases unmatched: 7. CDR3 sequence (DNA): TGCAGCGTTGAGGCGGGACAGGGGTACCCTGAAGCTTTCTTT. Translation gives CSVEAGQGYPEAFF.

The chain recombines TRBV6-2 or TRBV6-3 with TRBJ1-1, with no clear D. V lost 7 bases, J lost 2 bases, and 11 bases lay in between. Germline CDR1 is MNHEY and CDR2 is SVGEGT. This CDR3 comprises 13 residues. CDR3 DNA sequence: TGTGCCAGCACCTTCCGGGTAAACACTGAAGCTTTCTTT. Amino acids: CASTFRVNTEAFF.

The J gene is TRBJ2-5, the V gene TRBV10-2; D gene ambiguous. V was trimmed by 4 bases and J by 1 base, leaving 10 bases between them. The germline gives CDR1 WSHSY, CDR2 SAAADI. This CDR3 contains 14 residues. CDR3 sequence (DNA): TGCGCCAGCAGTGCTGATAGATCCCAAGAGACCCAGTACTTC. This sequence encodes CASSADRSQETQYF.

The CDR3 nucleotides are TGTGCCAGCAGTTTTTCCCTAGCGGGGGGAACCAATGAGCAGTTCTTC. Translated, it gives CASSFSLAGGTNEQFF. The chain has TRBV27 and TRBJ2-5; 11 bases align to TRBD2. The better agreement between TRBJ2-1 and the DNA end casts doubt on the J call. The CDR3 consists of 16 residues. In germline, CDR1 is MNHEY, CDR2 SMNVEV (reference sequence).

This chain connects TRBV18 to TRBJ2-5, with 12 bases aligning to TRBD2. J lost 1 base, V lost 2 bases, and 5 bases had no gene match. The CDR3 consists of 17 residues. CDR1 KGHSH and CDR2 LQKENI come from the germline V gene. CDR3: CASSPVRLAGVQETQYF. Here the CDR3 DNA reads TGTGCCAGCTCACCAGTCAGACTAGCGGGGGTCCAAGAGACCCAGTACTTC.

This sequence joins TRBV3-1 and TRBJ1-2, with D hard to call. Looked up from germline, CDR1 is LGHDT and CDR2 is YNNKEL (reference sequence). The V gene lost 0 bases and the J gene lost 3 bases, with 11 bases spanning the gap. The CDR3 has 15 amino acids. The CDR3 sequence is CASSQDQVRDYGYTF. CDR3 sequence (DNA): TGTGCCAGCAGCCAAGATCAAGTCAGAGACTATGGCTACACCTTC. The whole variable domain, remainder taken from reference TRBV3-1 and TRBJ1-2, is DTAVSQTPKYLVTQMGNDKSIKCEQNLGHDTMYWYKQDSKKFLKIMFSYNNKELIINETVPNRFSPKSPDKAHLNLHINSLELGDSAVYFCASSQDQVRDYGYTFGSGTRLTVV.